The 26 T cell receptor beta chains given below trace back to one sample, sequenced in a study of chemoradiotherapy in HPV16-positive cancers. The data were produced by immunoSEQ multiplex PCR, yet TCRdb's version contains in-frame clones alone and is incomplete. The profile shows roughly 11,000 clones, approximately 78% of them singletons. The sample was acquired from a patient who underwent chemoradiotherapy. The receptors stem from a human donor with HPV-associated anogenital cancer.

The gene calls are TRBV6-5 and TRBJ1-2; weak D call: TRBD1 (5 bases). In germline, CDR1 is MNHEY, CDR2 SVGAGI. V was shortened by 6 bases and J by 4 bases, with 12 bases between the two germline ends. The CDR3 covers 13 residues. This CDR3 reads CASRMRGSYGYTF. Here the CDR3 DNA reads TGTGCCAGCAGAATGCGGGGGAGCTATGGCTACACCTTC.

This chain connects TRBV2 to TRBJ1-5; D is possibly TRBD1 (5 bases). The V gene lost 6 bases and the J gene lost 7 bases, with 25 bases spanning the gap. Germline CDR1 reads SNHLY; CDR2 reads FYNNEI. The CDR3 sequence is 17 residues long. The CDR3 region is CASRATVPGTEGQPQHF. The CDR3 nucleotides are TGTGCCAGCAGAGCTACGGTACCAGGGACCGAAGGGCAGCCCCAGCATTTT.

This chain uses TRBV7-8 with TRBJ2-3, with D perhaps assigned TRBD1 or TRBD2 (5 bases each). The CDR3 has 15 amino acids. The germline V and J ends were trimmed by 4 bases and 2 bases, with 13 bases remaining between them. Germline-derived CDR1 and CDR2 are SGHVS and FQNEAQ. The CDR3 bases are TGTGCCAGCAGCTCAACCGGGACCCTCACAGATACGCAGTATTTT. It translates to CASSSTGTLTDTQYF.

This chain joins TRBV28 and TRBJ2-4; no reliable D call. This CDR3 is 15 amino acids long. The V gene's germline CDR1 is MDHEN and CDR2 SYDVKM. V was trimmed by 5 bases and J by 0 bases, leaving 11 bases between them. DNA for the CDR3: TGTGCCAGCAGTCCCCCGGCATTAGCCAAAAACATTCAGTACTTC. Its translation: CASSPPALAKNIQYF.

This sequence joins TRBV10-3 and TRBJ2-2; 10 bases are a match to TRBD2. Germline V CDR1 and CDR2: ENHRY, SYGVKD. The ends lost 8 bases at V and 0 bases at J; junction bases unmatched: 12. The CDR3 sequence is 18 residues long. CDR3 amino acids: CAIGGAGGMIANTGELFF. The CDR3 DNA sequence: TGTGCCATCGGCGGAGCGGGGGGGATGATCGCGAACACCGGGGAGCTGTTTTTT.

V gene TRBV10-3 combines with J gene TRBJ1-6, with D maybe TRBD1 (5 bases). The CDR3 consists of 13 residues. The germline CDR1 and CDR2 sequences are ENHRY and SYGVKD. V shed 10 bases and J shed 7 bases, with 14 bases lying between them. The CDR3 DNA sequence: TGTGCCACCGTAGGGACGGCGAATTCACCCCTCCACTTT. Encoded protein: CATVGTANSPLHF.

The genes are TRBV11-3 and TRBJ1-2; 7 nucleotides match TRBD1. The length of the CDR3 is 13 residues. From germline, CDR1 is SGHNT and CDR2 YENEEA. V lost 5 bases and J lost 6; bases outside the gene matches: 6. DNA for the CDR3: TGTGCCAGCAGCCTAGGGACAGTTGATGGCTACACCTTC. Its protein product is CASSLGTVDGYTF.

In this sample, this clone turned up once. V and J are TRBV13 and TRBJ2-3; possibly TRBD2 for D (5 bases). The CDR3 consists of 16 residues. CDR1 and CDR2 (germline): PRHDT, FYEKMQ (reference sequence). V gave up 2 bases and J gave up 2 bases, with 14 bases separating them. CDR3 amino acids: CASSLRPSISTDTQYF. CDR3 nucleotides: TGTGCCAGCAGCTTAAGACCTAGCATATCCACAGATACGCAGTATTTT.

V is TRBV4-3 and J is TRBJ2-1; TRBD1 or TRBD2 may be the D gene (5 bases each). CDR1 and CDR2 from the germline V gene are LGHNA and YSLEER. Trimming cost V 4 bases and J 4 bases, with 20 bases left between them. The CDR3 totals 17 residues. In DNA form, the CDR3 reads TGCGCCAGCAGCCCCGATCGGGGCGGCAAAACGTACAATGAGCAGTTCTTC. It is translated as CASSPDRGGKTYNEQFF.

The chain couples TRBV9 to TRBJ1-6; no clear D. The CDR3 is made up of 14 amino acids. V gave up 0 bases and J gave up 6 bases, with 7 bases separating them. Germline-derived CDR1 and CDR2 are SGDLS and YYNGEE. CDR3 sequence reads: CASSVASPNSPLHF. CDR3 nucleotides: TGTGCCAGCAGCGTAGCCAGCCCTAATTCACCCCTCCACTTT.

The chain is built from TRBV6-5 and TRBJ1-6; the D is unclear. Germline V gene lookup returns CDR1 MNHEY and CDR2 SVGAGI. CDR3 length: 16 residues. The ends were cut back, 0 bases at V and 3 bases at J, with 9 bases in the middle. CDR3 protein: CASSYSLQSYNSPLHF. The DNA for the CDR3 is TGTGCCAGCAGTTACTCGTTACAGAGCTATAATTCACCCCTCCACTTT.

This clone has only one observation. The chain couples TRBV7-9 to TRBJ2-5, with D unresolved. V shed 5 bases and J shed 4 bases, with 11 bases lying between them. The CDR3 contains 13 residues. CDR1 is SEHNR, CDR2 FQNEAQ, per germline (reference sequence). In DNA, the CDR3 is TGTGCCAGCAGCCCAAGAAATGGAGAGACCCAGTACTTC. Protein product: CASSPRNGETQYF.

The V call is TRBV6-1, the J call TRBJ1-1; D call uncertain. The germline V gene has CDR1 MNHNS and CDR2 SASEGT. The CDR3 runs to 15 residues. Trimming removed 11 bases at V and 4 bases at J, with 23 bases between. DNA of the CDR3: TGTGCCGCAATGGCGGTCGGCGGCGTCGGCACTGAAGCTTTCTTT. Encoded protein: CAAMAVGGVGTEAFF.

This clone was detected only a few times. This chain joins TRBV20-1 and TRBJ1-1; TRBD1 might be the D (6 bases). Germline assignment: CDR1 DFQATT and CDR2 SNEGSKA (reference sequence). The ends were cut back, 2 bases at V and 6 bases at J, with 7 bases in the middle. The CDR3 spans 11 residues. The DNA of the CDR3 is TGCAGTGCTAGAAGGGGGGCTGAAGCTTTCTTT. Amino acids: CSARRGAEAFF.

The CDR3 region has the DNA TGTGCCAGCTCCCTGAACGGGGAGCTGTTTTTT. Its protein product is CASSLNGELFF. The chain employs TRBV28 and TRBJ2-2; D call uncertain. Germline V lookup: CDR1 MDHEN, CDR2 SYDVKM. Deletions cut 8 bases from V and 7 bases from J, with 8 bases between. The CDR3 has 11 amino acids. The full variable domain, completed using reference TRBV28 and TRBJ2-2, is DVKVTQSSRYLVKRTGEKVFLECVQDMDHENMFWYRQDPGLGLRLIYFSYDVKMKEKGDIPEGYSVSREKKERFSLILESASTNQTSMYLCASSLNGELFFGEGSRLTVL.

V gene TRBV5-6 combines with J gene TRBJ1-2; 11 bases line up with TRBD1. The germline CDR1 and CDR2 sequences are SGHDT and YYEEEE. V gave up 7 bases and J gave up 8 bases; unmatched junction bases: 16. The CDR3 totals 16 residues. CDR3 sequence reads: CASSFGTGGSLGGYTF. CDR3 nucleotides: TGTGCCAGCTCCTTCGGGACAGGGGGTTCTCTGGGGGGCTACACCTTC. The full variable domain, with the rest looked up from reference TRBV5-6 and TRBJ1-2, is DAGVTQSPTHLIKTRGQQVTLRCSPKSGHDTVSWYQQALGQGPQFIFQYYEEEERQRGNFPDRFSGHQFPNYSSELNVNALLLGDSALYLCASSFGTGGSLGGYTFGSGTRLTVV.

This chain uses TRBV9 with TRBJ2-2, with D possibly being TRBD1 or TRBD2 (5 bases each). V was cut by 2 bases and J by 3 bases, with 8 bases left in between. The CDR3 has 14 amino acids. Germline CDR1 reads SGDLS; CDR2 reads YYNGEE. CDR3 region: CASSVGPYTGELFF. Written as DNA, the CDR3 is TGTGCCAGCAGCGTGGGACCCTACACCGGGGAGCTGTTTTTT.

The chain couples TRBV10-3 to TRBJ1-3; D is uncertain. The CDR3 extends over 14 amino acids. CDR1 is ENHRY and CDR2 is SYGVKD in the germline V gene. Trimming left V 6 bases short and J 5 bases short, with 14 bases between. This chain's CDR3 is CAIRAGFWRNTIYF. CDR3 coding DNA: TGTGCCATCAGAGCGGGATTCTGGCGAAACACCATATATTTT.

The V gene is TRBV6-5, the J gene TRBJ1-6; no clear D gene. The V gene lost 7 bases and the J gene lost 0 bases, with 7 bases spanning the gap. Germline-derived CDR1 and CDR2 are MNHEY and SVGAGI. The CDR3 spans 14 residues. The CDR3 here is CASKQSSYNSPLHF. The CDR3 DNA is TGTGCCAGCAAACAGAGCTCCTATAATTCACCCCTCCACTTT.

This chain links TRBV29-1 with TRBJ2-7; 10 bases align to TRBD2. Germline V gene data show CDR1 as SQVTM and CDR2 as ANQGSEA. There are 14 residues in the CDR3. Losses at the gene ends were 6 bases for V and 3 bases for J; bases not matched to a gene: 8. CDR3 amino acids: CSVNSGGTLYEQYF. The CDR3 DNA reads TGCAGCGTAAATAGCGGGGGGACCCTCTACGAGCAGTACTTC.

The V gene is TRBV7-2, the J gene TRBJ2-7, with no clear D. CDR3 length: 13 residues. The V gene's germline CDR1 is SGHTA and CDR2 FQGNSA. The V end lost 3 bases, the J end lost 2 bases, and 8 bases lay between the germline ends. CDR3 DNA sequence: TGTGCCAGCAGCTTGGAGCTTACCTACGAGCAGTACTTC. Translated: CASSLELTYEQYF.

J is TRBJ2-2 and V is TRBV19; TRBD2 matches at 7 bases. V trimming: 7 bases; J trimming: 7 bases; junction bases outside the gene matches: 9. CDR1 and CDR2 from the germline V gene are LNHDA and SQIVND (reference sequence). CDR3 length equals 14 residues. This CDR3 is CASKRDVTDGELFF. CDR3 DNA sequence: TGTGCCAGTAAGCGGGATGTTACGGACGGGGAGCTGTTTTTT. Complete variable domain (other parts from reference TRBV19 and TRBJ2-2): DGGITQSPKYLFRKEGQNVTLSCEQNLNHDAMYWYRQDPGQGLRLIYYSQIVNDFQKGDIAEGYSVSREKKESFPLTVTSAQKNPTAFYLCASKRDVTDGELFFGEGSRLTVL.

This clone has only a few counts. V gene TRBV9 combines with J gene TRBJ1-2, with 7 bases aligning to TRBD1. Germline trimming cut 3 bases from V and 5 bases from J; bases unmatched to any gene: 7. CDR1 is SGDLS, CDR2 YYNGEE, per germline. This CDR3 contains 14 residues. The CDR3 DNA is TGTGCCAGCAGCGACGCCGGGACAGCGTATGGCTACACCTTC. It translates to CASSDAGTAYGYTF.

CDR3 in DNA: TGTGCCAGCAGCGCGAGCGGGGGCGAAACCTCATACGAGCAGTACTTC. Its translation: CASSASGGETSYEQYF. The chain recombines TRBV7-3 with TRBJ2-7; 8 bases fit TRBD2. This CDR3 region has 16 residues. Per germline, CDR1 SGHTA and CDR2 FQGTGA. J was trimmed by 4 bases and V by 5 bases; bases with no gene match: 13.

The chain employs TRBV7-2 and TRBJ2-5, with D hard to call. CDR3 size: 11 residues. V gave up 6 bases and J gave up 2 bases, with 4 bases separating them. Germline V gene lookup returns CDR1 SGHTA and CDR2 FQGNSA. Here the CDR3 DNA reads TGTGCCAGCAGTCAGCAAGAGACCCAGTACTTC. This gives the protein CASSQQETQYF.

The CDR3 DNA reads TGTGCCAGCAGCGTCCGATCTGGGGCCAACGTCCTGACTTTC. The encoded protein is CASSVRSGANVLTF. The genes are TRBV9 and TRBJ2-6; D not certain. Trimming cost V 2 bases and J 1 base, with 4 bases left between them. From germline, CDR1 is SGDLS and CDR2 YYNGEE. CDR3 length: 14 residues.